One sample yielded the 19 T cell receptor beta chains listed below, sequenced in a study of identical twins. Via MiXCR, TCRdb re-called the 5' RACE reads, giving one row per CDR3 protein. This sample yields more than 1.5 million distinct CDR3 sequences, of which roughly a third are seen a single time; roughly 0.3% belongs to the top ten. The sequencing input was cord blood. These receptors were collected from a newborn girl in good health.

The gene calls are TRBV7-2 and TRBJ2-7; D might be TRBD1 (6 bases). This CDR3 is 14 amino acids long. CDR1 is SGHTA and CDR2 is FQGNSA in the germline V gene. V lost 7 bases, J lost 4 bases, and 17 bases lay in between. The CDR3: CASNLQTGKYEQYF. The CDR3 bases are TGTGCCAGCAACCTTCAAACAGGGAAGTACGAGCAGTACTTC.

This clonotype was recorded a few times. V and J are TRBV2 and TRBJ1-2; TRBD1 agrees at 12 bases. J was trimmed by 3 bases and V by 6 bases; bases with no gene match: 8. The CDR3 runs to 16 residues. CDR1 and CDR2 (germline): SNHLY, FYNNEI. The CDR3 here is CASRGQGAILHYGYTF. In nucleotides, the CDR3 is TGTGCCAGCAGGGGACAGGGGGCGATCCTACACTATGGCTACACCTTC.

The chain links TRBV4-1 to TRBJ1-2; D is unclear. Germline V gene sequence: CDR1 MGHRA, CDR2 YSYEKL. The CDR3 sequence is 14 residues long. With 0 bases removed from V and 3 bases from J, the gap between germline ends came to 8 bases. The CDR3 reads CASSQDIGYYGYTF. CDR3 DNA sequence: TGCGCCAGCAGCCAAGACATCGGATACTATGGCTACACCTTC.

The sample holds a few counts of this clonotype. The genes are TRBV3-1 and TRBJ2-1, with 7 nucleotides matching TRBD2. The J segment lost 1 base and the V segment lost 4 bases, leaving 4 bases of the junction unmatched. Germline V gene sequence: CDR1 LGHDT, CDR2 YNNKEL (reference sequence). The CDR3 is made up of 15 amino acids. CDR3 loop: CASSPRDYSYNEQFF. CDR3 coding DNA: TGTGCCAGCAGCCCCCGGGACTATTCCTACAATGAGCAGTTCTTC.

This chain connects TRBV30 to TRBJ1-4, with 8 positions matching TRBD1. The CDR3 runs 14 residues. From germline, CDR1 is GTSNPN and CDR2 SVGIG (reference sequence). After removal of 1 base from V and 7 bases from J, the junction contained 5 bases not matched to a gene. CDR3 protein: CAWSDRGYGEKLFF. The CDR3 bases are TGTGCCTGGAGTGACAGGGGGTATGGTGAAAAACTGTTTTTT.

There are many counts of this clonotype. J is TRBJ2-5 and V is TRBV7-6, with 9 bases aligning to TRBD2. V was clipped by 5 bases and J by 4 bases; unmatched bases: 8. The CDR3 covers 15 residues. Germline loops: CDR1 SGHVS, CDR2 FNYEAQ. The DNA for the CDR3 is TGTGCCAGCAGCCAGGGGACTAGCTTTGTAGAGACCCAGTACTTC. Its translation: CASSQGTSFVETQYF.

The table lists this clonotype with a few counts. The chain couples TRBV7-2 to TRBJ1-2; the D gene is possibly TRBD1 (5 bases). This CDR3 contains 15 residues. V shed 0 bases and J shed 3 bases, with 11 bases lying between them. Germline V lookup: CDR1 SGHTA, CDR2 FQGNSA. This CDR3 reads CASSLAPGRDYGYTF. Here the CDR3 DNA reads TGTGCCAGCAGCTTAGCGCCGGGCAGGGACTATGGCTACACCTTC.

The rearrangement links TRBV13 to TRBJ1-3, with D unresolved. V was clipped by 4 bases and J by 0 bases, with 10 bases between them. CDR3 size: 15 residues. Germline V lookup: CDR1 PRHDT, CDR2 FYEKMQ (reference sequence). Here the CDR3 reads CASSSFPISGNTIYF. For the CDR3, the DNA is TGTGCCAGCAGCTCCTTTCCCATCTCTGGAAACACCATATATTTT.

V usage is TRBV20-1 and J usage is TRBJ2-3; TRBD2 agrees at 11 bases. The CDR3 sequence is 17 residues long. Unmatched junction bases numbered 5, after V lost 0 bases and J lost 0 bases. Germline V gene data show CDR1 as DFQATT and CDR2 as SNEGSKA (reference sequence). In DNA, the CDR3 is TGCAGTGCTAGAGACCCCGGGACTAGCGGAAGCACAGATACGCAGTATTTT. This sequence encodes CSARDPGTSGSTDTQYF.

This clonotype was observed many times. As DNA, the CDR3 is TGTGCCAGCAGCTTTGGCGGGCAACCCTACGAGCAGTACTTC. This encodes CASSFGGQPYEQYF. The J gene is TRBJ2-7, the V gene TRBV13, with D perhaps matching TRBD2 (5 bases). The CDR3 loop spans 14 amino acids. Trimming left V 3 bases short and J 2 bases short, with 11 bases between. The germline V gene encodes CDR1 PRHDT and CDR2 FYEKMQ (reference sequence).

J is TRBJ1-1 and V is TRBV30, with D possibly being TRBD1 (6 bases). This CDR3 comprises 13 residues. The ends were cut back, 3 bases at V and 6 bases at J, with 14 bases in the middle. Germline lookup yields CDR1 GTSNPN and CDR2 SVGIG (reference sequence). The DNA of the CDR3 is TGTGCCTGGAGGGGACAAGGAGGGGCTGAAGCTTTCTTT. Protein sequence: CAWRGQGGAEAFF.

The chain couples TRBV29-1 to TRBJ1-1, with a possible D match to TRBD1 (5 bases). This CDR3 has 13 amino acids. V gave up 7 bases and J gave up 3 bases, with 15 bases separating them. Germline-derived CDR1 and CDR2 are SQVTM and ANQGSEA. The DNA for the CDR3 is TGCAGCGCCGAGGAGGGGCGGGACACTGAAGCTTTCTTT. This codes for CSAEEGRDTEAFF.

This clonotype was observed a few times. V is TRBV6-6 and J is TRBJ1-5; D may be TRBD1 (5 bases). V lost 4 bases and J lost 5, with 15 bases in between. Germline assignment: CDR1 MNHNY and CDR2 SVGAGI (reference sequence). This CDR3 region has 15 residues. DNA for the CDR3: TGTGCCAGCAGTTCCCTCGGGACGGATTATCAGCCCCAGCATTTT. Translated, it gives CASSSLGTDYQPQHF.

CDR3 bases: TGTGCCAGCAGCCAAGATGGAACGGGATGGGGCTCCTACGAGCAGTACTTC. Amino acids: CASSQDGTGWGSYEQYF. The rearrangement joins TRBV4-2 to TRBJ2-7; D might be TRBD2 (5 bases). The CDR3 runs 17 residues. The germline V gene has CDR1 LGHNA and CDR2 YNFKEQ. V shed 0 bases and J shed 0 bases, with 15 bases lying between them.

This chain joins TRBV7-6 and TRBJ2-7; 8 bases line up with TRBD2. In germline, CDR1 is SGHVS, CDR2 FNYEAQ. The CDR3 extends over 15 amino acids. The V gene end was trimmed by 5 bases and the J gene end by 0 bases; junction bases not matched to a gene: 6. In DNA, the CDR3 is TGTGCCAGCAGCCCCCCGGGGGGGATCTCCTACGAGCAGTACTTC. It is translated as CASSPPGGISYEQYF.

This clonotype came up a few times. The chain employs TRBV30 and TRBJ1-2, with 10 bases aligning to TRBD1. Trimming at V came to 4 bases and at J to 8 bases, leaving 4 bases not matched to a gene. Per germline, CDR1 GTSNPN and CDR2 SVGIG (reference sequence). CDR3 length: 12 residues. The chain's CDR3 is CAWTMTGGGYTF. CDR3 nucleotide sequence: TGTGCCTGGACCATGACAGGGGGCGGCTACACCTTC.

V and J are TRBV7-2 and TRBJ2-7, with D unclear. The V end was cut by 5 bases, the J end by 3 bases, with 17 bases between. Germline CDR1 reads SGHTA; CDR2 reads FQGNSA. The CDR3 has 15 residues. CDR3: CASSDQPLTGYEQYF. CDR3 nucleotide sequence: TGTGCCAGCAGCGACCAACCCTTGACTGGCTACGAGCAGTACTTC.

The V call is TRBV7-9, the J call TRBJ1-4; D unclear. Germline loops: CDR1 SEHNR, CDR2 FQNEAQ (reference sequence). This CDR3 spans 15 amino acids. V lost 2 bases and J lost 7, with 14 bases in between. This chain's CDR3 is CASSLYVGTREKLFF. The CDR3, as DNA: TGTGCCAGCAGCTTATACGTGGGAACGCGTGAAAAACTGTTTTTT.

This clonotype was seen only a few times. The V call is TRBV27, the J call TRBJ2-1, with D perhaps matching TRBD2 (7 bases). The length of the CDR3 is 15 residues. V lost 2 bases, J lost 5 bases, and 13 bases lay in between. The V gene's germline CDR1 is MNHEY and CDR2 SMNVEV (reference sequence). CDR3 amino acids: CASSLAGRGDNEQFF. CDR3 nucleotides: TGTGCCAGCAGTTTAGCGGGGAGGGGGGACAATGAGCAGTTCTTC.